A selection of T cell receptor beta chains follows, all from one sample in a study of PD-L1 blockade in urothelial cancer. Produced via immunoSEQ multiplex PCR; TCRdb's table is partial and in-frame only. The sample lists about 50,000 clones, around 85% occurring once. The sample was PBMCs, taken around atezolizumab (anti-PD-L1) treatment. The receptors here all came from a man aged 50-60 years with urothelial cancer. CDR3s include the opening cysteine and the closing phenylalanine or tryptophan. D genes are given only for firm matches. Clone size is stated in some rows and not others, as once, few, many or a class when expanded.

.,TRBJ2-7,TRBV4-1,.,TGCGCCAGCAGCCCAGGTGGAAGGCTGTACTTC,CASSPGGRLYF
.,TRBJ1-1,TRBV5-1,TRBD1,TGCGCCAGCAGCCCGACGGACAGGCTGAACACTGAAGCTTTCTTT,CASSPTDRLNTEAFF
.,TRBJ2-3,TRBV7-2,.,TGTGCCAGCAGCCGACTGACCGGGGTCCTAAGTCTAGATACGCAGTATTTT,CASSRLTGVLSLDTQYF
.,TRBJ2-5,TRBV27,.,TGTGCCAGCAGGGGCCTGTTAGGGAGCGGAAGGAGGGGGGGGGCAGAGACCCAGTACTTC,CASRGLLGSGRRGGAETQYF
.,TRBJ2-1,TRBV28,TRBD2,TGTGCCAGCAGTTCGGGACTAGCTGAGCAGTTCTTC,CASSSGLAEQFF
.,TRBJ2-7,TRBV9,.,TGTGCCAGCAGCGTAGGGGGCAGTTTCTACGAGCAGTACTTC,CASSVGGSFYEQYF
once,TRBJ2-1,TRBV30,TRBD2,TGTGCCTGGAGTCGGGAGGGGAATGAGCAGTTCTTC,CAWSREGNEQFF
.,TRBJ2-4,TRBV5-1,TRBD2,TGCGCCAGCAGCTTGGGACTAGCGGGACTAGCCAAAAACATTCAGTACTTC,CASSLGLAGLAKNIQYF
few,TRBJ2-1,TRBV29-1,TRBD2,TGCAGCGCTCCACATAGCGGGAGAAACAATGAGCAGTTCTTC,CSAPHSGRNNEQFF
once,TRBJ2-3,TRBV30,TRBD2,TGTGCCTGGAGTGTGACGGGAGGGCCCGCAGATACGCAGTATTTT,CAWSVTGGPADTQYF
.,TRBJ2-2,TRBV12-2,.,TGTGCAAGTCGCTTGGCTCCGACCGGGGAGCTGTTTTTT,CASRLAPTGELFF
.,TRBJ1-4,TRBV11-2,TRBD1,TGTGCCAGCAGTTTTGACAGGGGGACTAATGAAAAACTGTTTTTT,CASSFDRGTNEKLFF
.,TRBJ2-7,TRBV13,TRBD1,TGTGCCAGCAGCGCCGGGACAGGGGACGAGCAGTACTTC,CASSAGTGDEQYF
.,TRBJ2-7,TRBV19,.,TGTGCCAGTAGTATCTCCAGATTCTACGAGCAGTACTTC,CASSISRFYEQYF
.,TRBJ1-3,TRBV30,.,TGTGCCTGGAAGGGAGGTCTGAGGGGAAACACCATATATTTT,CAWKGGLRGNTIYF
.,TRBJ1-3,TRBV21-1,.,TGTGCCAGCAGCAAAGCAGGGACCTTAGGACAGGGGGCTTCCTTTAGCTCTGGAAACACCATATATTTT,CASSKAGTLGQGASFSSGNTIYF
.,TRBJ2-2,TRBV6-1,TRBD1,TGTGCCAGCAGTGAACCGGGACAGGGCATCGGGGAGCTGTTTTTT,CASSEPGQGIGELFF
.,TRBJ1-4,TRBV18,.,TGTGCCAGCTCACCACTGGACAGTAGAAGTGAAAAACTGTTTTTT,CASSPLDSRSEKLFF
.,TRBJ2-1,TRBV12-2,.,TGTGCAAGTCGCTTAGCCACCGCGAGGGTTCGTACCTACAATGAGCAGTTCTTC,CASRLATARVRTYNEQFF
.,TRBJ2-7,TRBV7-9,TRBD2,TGTGCCAGCAGCTTATCTCTAGCGGGGTCCTCCTACGAGCAGTACTTC,CASSLSLAGSSYEQYF
.,TRBJ2-6,TRBV5-6,.,TGTGCCAGCAGCCCACAGGGCTCTGGGGCCAACGTCCTGACTTTC,CASSPQGSGANVLTF
.,TRBJ2-1,TRBV7-9,.,TGTGCCAGCAGCTTATGGGGGGGGCGCCCATCGGATGAGCAGTTCTTC,CASSLWGGRPSDEQFF
.,TRBJ2-7,TRBV6-1,.,TGTGCCAGCAGTGGGGACACTTACGAGCAGTACTTC,CASSGDTYEQYF
.,TRBJ2-7,TRBV18,.,TGTGCCAGCTCACCCAACAGCTCCTACGAGCAGTACTTC,CASSPNSSYEQYF
few,TRBJ2-7,TRBV28,TRBD1,TGTGCCAGCTCTGACAGGGGGCGTCCCTACGAGCAGTACTTC,CASSDRGRPYEQYF
.,TRBJ1-5,TRBV27,.,TGTGCCAGCAGTTTAGGAGGGGCGGGGAGAAATCAGCCCCAGCATTTT,CASSLGGAGRNQPQHF
.,TRBJ2-2,TRBV10-3,.,TGTGCCATCAGCCGACAAGAGAACACCGGGGAGCTGTTTTTT,CAISRQENTGELFF
.,TRBJ2-2,TRBV5-1,.,TGCGCCAGCAGCGCAGGGAATAAGGACACCGGGGAGCTGTTTTTT,CASSAGNKDTGELFF
.,TRBJ2-7,TRBV7-2,.,TGTGCCAGCAGCACATCCGGGACACTCTACGAGCAGTACTTC,CASSTSGTLYEQYF
.,TRBJ1-2,TRBV6-4,TRBD1,TGTGCCAGCAGTGACTCGATAAGGACAGGGGTTCAGGGCTACACCTTC,CASSDSIRTGVQGYTF
.,TRBJ1-1,TRBV12-5,.,TGTGCTAGTGGCCCCGGGGTGAGGACTGAAGCTTTCTTT,CASGPGVRTEAFF
.,TRBJ2-1,TRBV6-1,TRBD2,TGTGCCAGCAGGGGTAGCGGGGGCTACAATGAGCAGTTCTTC,CASRGSGGYNEQFF
few,TRBJ2-3,TRBV28,TRBD2,TGTGCCAGCAGCCGTGGACTAGCGGGAGGTTCTAGCACAGATACGCAGTATTTT,CASSRGLAGGSSTDTQYF
.,TRBJ1-1,TRBV5-4,.,TGTGCCAGCAGCTTGGATACAGCTAACACTGAAGCTTTCTTT,CASSLDTANTEAFF
.,TRBJ1-4,TRBV6-5,TRBD1,TGTGCCAGCAGTTACGGCCAGGGGGCCGAAAAACTGTTTTTT,CASSYGQGAEKLFF
.,TRBJ2-6,TRBV2,TRBD2,TGTGCCAGCAGTGGTCTAGCGGGGGAAAACTCTGGGGCCAACGTCCTGACTTTC,CASSGLAGENSGANVLTF
.,TRBJ2-3,TRBV2,TRBD2,TGTGCCAGCAGGAAAGCGCTAGCGGGAGGGAGAAATACGCAGTATTTT,CASRKALAGGRNTQYF
.,TRBJ1-5,TRBV15,.,TGTGCCACCAGCAGAGGTATTGGCGGGGGCAATCAGCCCCAGCATTTT,CATSRGIGGGNQPQHF
.,TRBJ2-7,TRBV30,.,TGTGCCTGGTCATTTGGGACATACGCCTACGAGCAGTACTTC,CAWSFGTYAYEQYF
.,TRBJ1-4,TRBV28,.,TGTGCCAGCGGTTACAGCTCATCAACTAATGAAAAACTGTTTTTT,CASGYSSSTNEKLFF
.,TRBJ1-2,TRBV6-1,.,TGTGCCAGCAGTGAACCACAGGGCTTCTTTTATGGCTACACCTTC,CASSEPQGFFYGYTF
.,TRBJ2-1,TRBV6-4,TRBD2,TGTGCCAGCAGTGTGGGACTAGCGGAAAGCAATGAGCAGTTCTTC,CASSVGLAESNEQFF
.,TRBJ1-4,TRBV19,TRBD1,TGTGCCAGTGCCAGGGGGCGTTCGGCAACTAATGAAAAACTGTTTTTT,CASARGRSATNEKLFF
.,TRBJ2-1,TRBV13,TRBD2,TGTGCCAGCAGCCTTAACCAATTTCGACTAGCGACTTCCTACAATGAGCAGTTCTTC,CASSLNQFRLATSYNEQFF
.,TRBJ2-1,TRBV4-3,TRBD2,TGCGCCAGCAGCCAAGGGAGCGCGGGGGGCCTGTCCTACAATGAGCAGTTCTTC,CASSQGSAGGLSYNEQFF
.,TRBJ2-1,TRBV7-9,TRBD2,TGTGCCAGCAGCCGTAGCGGGGGAAATGAGCAGTTCTTC,CASSRSGGNEQFF
.,TRBJ2-5,TRBV30,TRBD1,TGTGCCTGGAGTGTAGGTCCGACAGGGGGGGGAGAGACCCAGTACTTC,CAWSVGPTGGGETQYF
.,TRBJ2-1,TRBV7-9,.,TGTGCCAGCAGCTCGAATTTAGTTACCAATGAGCAGTTCTTC,CASSSNLVTNEQFF
.,TRBJ2-1,TRBV7-9,TRBD2,TGTGCCAGCAGCCCCGGGACTACATTCAATGAGCAGTTCTTC,CASSPGTTFNEQFF
.,TRBJ2-3,TRBV7-2,TRBD2,TGTGCCAGCAGCCCAGGGGGTAGCGGGAGGTGGGTAAGATCGCAGTATTTT,CASSPGGSGRWVRSQYF
.,TRBJ2-2,TRBV10-3,TRBD2,TGTGCCATCACCGGACTAGCCGAGACCGGGGAGCTGTTTTTT,CAITGLAETGELFF
.,TRBJ1-1,TRBV30,.,TGTGCCTGGAGAGATCCCCGACAGATTCTGAACACTGAAGCTTTCTTT,CAWRDPRQILNTEAFF
.,TRBJ2-1,TRBV9,.,TGTGCCAGCAGCGTAGGGGGAGGCCTCCTCAATGAGCAGTTCTTC,CASSVGGGLLNEQFF
.,TRBJ2-5,TRBV7-3,.,TGTGCCAGCAGCCGGGGACAACGCGAGACCCAGTACTTC,CASSRGQRETQYF